A single sample gave rise to the 2 T cell receptor beta chains below, sequenced in a study of OX40 agonist ivuxolimab in advanced cancers. The table came from immunoSEQ multiplex PCR; TCRdb's copy has only in-frame clones and leaves some out. In the table there are 40,000 to 45,000 clones, about 81% of which are singletons. The sample in question was CD4+ or CD8+ T cells sorted from blood, obtained in a trial of the OX40 agonist ivuxolimab. These receptors were taken from an adult with an advanced solid tumor such as melanoma, head and neck, liver or kidney cancer.

The chain has TRBV2 and TRBJ1-1; D unresolved. This CDR3 contains 13 residues. V lost 3 bases and J lost 6, with 11 bases in between. CDR1 is SNHLY, CDR2 FYNNEI, per germline. In DNA form, the CDR3 reads TGTGCCAGCAGTGAGAGCGTGGCCGCTGAAGCTTTCTTT. Translating it yields CASSESVAAEAFF.

The chain employs TRBV6-6 and TRBJ2-7; D unclear. This CDR3 is built from 15 residues. CDR1 and CDR2 from the germline V gene are MNHNY and SVGAGI (reference sequence). V shed 6 bases and J shed 2 bases, with 17 bases lying between them. CDR3 loop: CASRKPGGNAYEQYF. CDR3 in DNA: TGTGCCAGCAGAAAGCCGGGTGGGAACGCCTACGAGCAGTACTTC.